The present TCR beta chain was sequenced within a study of blood T cell repertoires in COVID-19. Background on the study: COVID-19 samples collected from the United States, Italy and Spain covered acute and convalescent phases. Nucleic acid was either cDNA or gDNA, and it came from T cells, B-cell-depleted T cells, or PBMCs.

The authors' processing: Reference gene primer amplification in the assay estimated nucleated cell counts. The data were produced by immunoSEQ multiplex PCR, yet TCRdb's version contains in-frame clones alone and is incomplete. D and trimming come from the DNA, and the V and J calls and clone size come from that table. Here the sample spans roughly 100,000 clones, 75% to 90% being singletons. Trimming cost V 6 bases and J 5 bases; bases outside gene matches: 10. Germline V gene lookup returns CDR1 LNHDA and CDR2 SQIVND (reference sequence). The CDR3 extends over 14 amino acids. The source is a man older than 75 with acute or convalescent COVID-19. The chain couples TRBV19 to TRBJ2-7; 7 bases fit TRBD1. Material for sequencing was peripheral blood. The chain's CDR3 is CASRLTGSVDEQYF. The CDR3 coding sequence is TGTGCCAGTAGACTGACAGGGAGCGTCGACGAGCAGTACTTC.